The 19 T cell receptor beta chains listed next were all sequenced from one sample in a study of T-cell memory formation after mild COVID-19. A single record per CDR3 protein comes from TCRdb applying MiXCR to the 5' RACE reads. The data hold approximately 300,000 distinct CDR3 sequences, with around a sixth observed a single time. Specimen: PBMCs or a T cell subset sorted from them (not recorded which). These receptors came from a man aged 18 to 29 who had mild COVID-19 (a few samples of this study predate the infection). Cell type and time point are not known.

This chain connects TRBV5-1 to TRBJ2-3; 7 nucleotides line up with TRBD2. The V segment lost 3 bases and the J segment 3 bases; nucleotides outside the gene matches: 7. The length of the CDR3 is 15 residues. The germline V gene encodes CDR1 SGHRS and CDR2 YFSETQ. DNA of the CDR3: TGCGCCAGCAGCTCACGGGGGGTCGGGACAGATACGCAGTATTTT. Amino acids: CASSSRGVGTDTQYF.

The chain has TRBV5-1 and TRBJ1-1; D gene unclear. V lost 5 bases and J 4 bases, leaving 15 bases between the germline ends. This CDR3 is built from 14 residues. Germline V gene lookup returns CDR1 SGHRS and CDR2 YFSETQ. The CDR3 region is CASRPTDWATEAFF. CDR3 in DNA: TGCGCCAGCAGACCTACCGACTGGGCCACTGAAGCTTTCTTT.

V and J are TRBV2 and TRBJ1-4, with 9 bases identical to TRBD1. The V gene's germline CDR1 is SNHLY and CDR2 FYNNEI. The CDR3 consists of 16 residues. V trimming: 8 bases; J trimming: 5 bases; junction bases outside the gene matches: 12. The CDR3 bases are TGTGCCAGCGTAAACAACAGGGGGCAGGGGAATGAAAAACTGTTTTTT. Its translation: CASVNNRGQGNEKLFF.

The rearrangement uses TRBV6-5 and TRBJ1-1, with 8 bases matching TRBD1. This CDR3 is built from 13 residues. From germline, CDR1 is MNHEY and CDR2 SVGAGI. J lost 7 bases, V lost 5 bases, and 6 bases had no gene match. CDR3 nucleotide sequence: TGTGCCAGCAGTCTCCGGGACAGGTATGAAGCTTTCTTT. Residues: CASSLRDRYEAFF.

The count of this clonotype is one. The chain couples TRBV4-3 to TRBJ2-2; 10 bases are a match to TRBD2. Germline lookup yields CDR1 LGHNA and CDR2 YSLEER. There are 16 residues in the CDR3. With 1 base clipped from V and 6 bases from J, the junction kept 5 bases outside the gene matches. The CDR3 here is CASSQVFLAGAGELFF. The CDR3 DNA follows: TGCGCCAGCAGCCAAGTTTTTCTAGCGGGGGCCGGGGAGCTGTTTTTT.

The CDR3, as DNA: TGCAGTGCTAGGGACCTCCAGGGATCTAATGAAAAACTGTTTTTT. This codes for CSARDLQGSNEKLFF. The chain has TRBV20-1 and TRBJ1-4, with D perhaps TRBD1 (5 bases). The V end was cut by 3 bases, the J end by 3 bases, with 14 bases between. The V gene's germline CDR1 is DFQATT and CDR2 SNEGSKA (reference sequence). CDR3 size: 15 residues.

The rearrangement joins TRBV4-3 to TRBJ2-3; 14 nucleotides agree with TRBD2. The CDR3 spans 16 residues. Germline trimming cut 2 bases from V and 3 bases from J; bases unmatched to any gene: 1. Germline V lookup: CDR1 LGHNA, CDR2 YSLEER. This CDR3 is CASSQRTSGGTDTQYF. As DNA, the CDR3 is TGCGCCAGCAGCCAAAGGACTAGCGGGGGGACAGATACGCAGTATTTT.

This clonotype appeared many times. The chain joins TRBV5-1 to TRBJ2-2, with D unresolved. The CDR3 runs to 14 residues. Looked up from germline, CDR1 is SGHRS and CDR2 is YFSETQ. The V and J ends lost 1 base and 3 bases respectively, with 7 bases between them. The CDR3: CASSLQSDTGELFF. DNA for the CDR3: TGCGCCAGCAGCTTGCAATCGGACACCGGGGAGCTGTTTTTT.

This chain links TRBV4-3 with TRBJ1-1; D is possibly TRBD1 (6 bases). The CDR3 is 14 amino acids. The germline CDR1 and CDR2 sequences are LGHNA and YSLEER. The germline V and J ends were trimmed by 2 bases and 1 base, with 8 bases remaining between them. This CDR3 is CASSQMTGNTEAFF. As DNA, the CDR3 is TGCGCCAGCAGCCAAATGACAGGGAACACTGAAGCTTTCTTT.

This clonotype was seen ten or more times. The V gene is TRBV7-2, the J gene TRBJ2-1; 7 bases map to TRBD2. The germline gives CDR1 SGHTA, CDR2 FQGNSA. This CDR3 is built from 15 residues. V lost 4 bases, J lost 5 bases, and 8 bases stayed unmatched. The CDR3 protein is CASSSTGTTNNEQFF. For the CDR3, the DNA is TGTGCCAGCAGCTCTACCGGGACTACTAACAATGAGCAGTTCTTC.

The rearrangement links TRBV7-9 to TRBJ1-2; TRBD1 is a possible D gene (5 bases). Trimming cost V 3 bases and J 7 bases, with 15 bases left between them. Germline-derived CDR1 and CDR2 are SEHNR and FQNEAQ (reference sequence). The CDR3 totals 14 residues. The CDR3 protein is CASSFELGGAGYTF. In nucleotides, the CDR3 is TGTGCCAGCAGCTTTGAGCTCGGAGGGGCTGGCTACACCTTC. The full variable domain, in which reference TRBV7-9 and TRBJ1-2 provide the parts outside the CDR3, is DTGVSQNPRHKITKRGQNVTFRCDPISEHNRLYWYRQTLGQGPEFLTYFQNEAQLEKSRLLSDRFSAERPKGSFSTLEIQRTEQGDSAMYLCASSFELGGAGYTFGSGTRLTVV.

This clonotype has a handful of counts. The chain uses TRBV20-1 and TRBJ1-3; D not resolved. CDR3 length: 13 residues. Germline assignment: CDR1 DFQATT and CDR2 SNEGSKA (reference sequence). V was shortened by 3 bases and J by 3 bases, with 9 bases between the two germline ends. The CDR3 here is CSASKGRGNTIYF. The CDR3 nucleotides read TGCAGTGCTAGTAAGGGCCGTGGAAACACCATATATTTT.

V usage is TRBV7-3 and J usage is TRBJ1-1; D remains ambiguous. The CDR3 has 13 residues. The V end was cut by 2 bases, the J end by 0 bases, with 4 bases between. In germline, CDR1 is SGHTA, CDR2 FQGTGA. The CDR3 DNA sequence: TGTGCCAGCAGCTTATCTCTGAACACTGAAGCTTTCTTT. It codes for CASSLSLNTEAFF.

This clonotype has a handful of counts. V gene TRBV7-2 combines with J gene TRBJ2-1; D is unresolved. Germline values: CDR1 SGHTA, CDR2 FQGNSA. The CDR3 loop spans 14 amino acids. V lost 3 bases to trimming and J lost 8 bases, with 14 bases between them. CDR3 nucleotide sequence: TGTGCCAGCAGCTTCTCCCCACGCGGTCATGAGCAGTTCTTC. Residues: CASSFSPRGHEQFF.

This rearrangement joins TRBV12-3 or TRBV12-4 to TRBJ1-2; D ambiguous. Between the trimmed V and J ends, which lost 3 bases and 4 bases, there was a span of 6 bases. The CDR3 runs to 12 residues. The CDR3 DNA sequence: TGTGCCAGCAGTTTCGGGGTCTATGGCTACACCTTC. This gives the protein CASSFGVYGYTF.

This clonotype was detected a few times. The V and J genes are TRBV5-6 and TRBJ1-5; D ambiguous. The ends were cut back, 0 bases at V and 6 bases at J, with 13 bases in the middle. Germline V gene lookup returns CDR1 SGHDT and CDR2 YYEEEE. This CDR3 has 15 amino acids. This CDR3 reads CASSLGPGGSQPQHF. The CDR3 DNA is TGTGCCAGCAGCTTGGGTCCAGGCGGGTCTCAGCCCCAGCATTTT.

The chain carries TRBV9 and TRBJ1-6; D is unresolved. Germline V gives CDR1 SGDLS, CDR2 YYNGEE. V was cut by 0 bases and J by 10 bases, with 14 bases left in between. This CDR3 is built from 15 residues. DNA for the CDR3: TGTGCCAGCAGCGTAGCTGGGCCCCGAGACTCACCCCTCCACTTT. It is translated as CASSVAGPRDSPLHF.

Ten or more counts support this clonotype. The J gene is TRBJ2-7, the V gene TRBV7-3; D not resolved. Trimming shortened V by 3 bases and J by 3 bases, and 9 bases separated the two germline ends. The germline gives CDR1 SGHTA, CDR2 FQGTGA. The CDR3 runs to 13 residues. The CDR3 region has the DNA TGTGCCAGCAGCTTTAGACCGTACTACGAGCAGTACTTC. Translation gives CASSFRPYYEQYF.

In its sample, this clonotype was seen a few times. The CDR3 reads CAISLQGEIYEQYF. The CDR3 DNA is TGTGCCATCAGCCTACAGGGGGAAATCTACGAGCAGTACTTC. The V gene is TRBV10-3, the J gene TRBJ2-7; 8 nucleotides agree with TRBD1. From germline, CDR1 is ENHRY and CDR2 SYGVKD. V shed 6 bases and J 3 bases; nucleotides not matched to a gene: 7. The CDR3 consists of 14 residues.